These T cell receptor beta chains were read from a single sample in a study of shared clonotypes between healthy human individuals. The protocol was immunoSEQ multiplex PCR, while the TCRdb copy is restricted to in-frame clones and leaves out a portion. The sample lists 2.5 million or so clones, around 90% occurring once. Sequencing was carried out using naive CD4+ T cells sorted from blood. The receptor source for this set is a man in his late teens or twenties in good health. Each CDR3 is given without its conserved first and last residue.

V	J	CDR3
TRBV29-1	TRBJ1-1	SVREGVETEAF
TRBV12-5	TRBJ1-1	ASGLGTSNTEAF
TRBV11-2	TRBJ2-1	ASSTGGGQWNEQF
TRBV7-9	TRBJ1-5	ASSPGTGSQPQH
TRBV5-4	TRBJ2-5	ASSLRGGGETQY
TRBV10-3	TRBJ2-6	AAGRGDGANVLT
TRBV7-2	TRBJ1-2	ASSHTTYGYT
TRBV7-6	TRBJ1-6	ASSRSSYNSPLH
TRBV28	TRBJ1-3	ASSFFRGLHGNTIY
TRBV7-2	TRBJ1-6	ASRFTGTANNSPLH
TRBV27	TRBJ2-7	ASSSGGAPTEQY
TRBV28	TRBJ1-1	ASSFTMNTEAF
TRBV9	TRBJ1-6	ASSATGGNSPLH
TRBV5-1	TRBJ2-6	ASSLGGAGANVLT
TRBV15	TRBJ2-5	ATSRGTGQETQY
TRBV7-2	TRBJ1-2	ASSSPTQGERRYT
TRBV5-1	TRBJ2-4	ASSLQGANIQY
TRBV7-9	TRBJ2-6	ASSAGQASSGANVLT
TRBV5-1	TRBJ1-2	ASSFTGGTGYT
TRBV30	TRBJ2-7	AWNPGTALYEQY
TRBV9	TRBJ2-3	ASSRSGGSSTDTQY
TRBV18	TRBJ2-7	ASSPTSGRNEQY
TRBV18	TRBJ2-1	ASSSLQASSGRKDEQF
TRBV25-1	TRBJ1-2	ASSGQGIKNYGYT
TRBV11-3	TRBJ2-3	ASSLNGITDTQY
TRBV7-6	TRBJ2-5	ASSLAGAGGGRASEETQY
TRBV7-9	TRBJ1-6	ASSFGTGSSYNSPLH
TRBV5-4	TRBJ2-7	ASSLRGSYEQY
TRBV10-2	TRBJ2-5	ASSEGDRKETQY
TRBV18	TRBJ1-6	ASSPGHEFSLH
TRBV5-4	TRBJ2-5	ASSPGTKEEGTQY
TRBV10-1	TRBJ2-1	ASSASLAGYNEQF
TRBV2	TRBJ2-3	ASRQGGDTQY
TRBV10-3	TRBJ1-5	AISALGQPQH
TRBV19	TRBJ2-7	ATTKGLAEGYEQY
TRBV4-3	TRBJ2-7	ASSQSTGAPYEQY
TRBV7-3	TRBJ1-5	ASSLRTGLNQPQH
TRBV6-5	TRBJ1-6	ASRTGGTNSPLH
TRBV19	TRBJ2-7	ASSKGWEQY
TRBV6-1	TRBJ2-7	ASSESVYRGLYEQY
TRBV7-2	TRBJ1-4	ASSLSGITEKLF
TRBV9	TRBJ2-5	ASSVSDQETQY
TRBV5-4	TRBJ2-5	ASSFYNREQETQY
TRBV30	TRBJ1-1	AWSVNEMTEAF
TRBV20-1	TRBJ2-1	SAPGDNEQF
TRBV4-2	TRBJ1-1	ASSQGGALGAF
TRBV5-4	TRBJ1-6	ASSLPNRADNSPLH
TRBV2	TRBJ1-4	ASSEARGQGNEKLF
TRBV30	TRBJ1-2	AWRAGGSNYGYT
TRBV7-3	TRBJ1-1	ASSLTGAEAF
TRBV5-8	TRBJ2-7	ASRRPGTSYEQY
TRBV18	TRBJ2-5	ASSPPRHLQETQY